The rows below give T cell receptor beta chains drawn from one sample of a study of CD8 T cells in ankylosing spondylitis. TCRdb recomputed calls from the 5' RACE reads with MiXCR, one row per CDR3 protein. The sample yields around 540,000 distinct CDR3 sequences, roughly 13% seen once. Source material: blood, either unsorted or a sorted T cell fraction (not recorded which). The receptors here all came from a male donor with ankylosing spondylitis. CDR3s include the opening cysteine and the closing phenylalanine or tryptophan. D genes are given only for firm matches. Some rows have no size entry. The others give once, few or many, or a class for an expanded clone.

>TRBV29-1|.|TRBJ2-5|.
TGCAGCGTTGGGCTACCCGAAACCCAGTACTTC
CSVGLPETQYF
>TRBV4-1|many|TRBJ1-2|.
TGCGCCAGCAGCCAAGGTTCGACAGGCACCTGGAATGGCTACACCTTC
CASSQGSTGTWNGYTF
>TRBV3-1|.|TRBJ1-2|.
TGTGCCAGCAGCGACCGGGACACGCGACCCTATGGCTACACCTTC
CASSDRDTRPYGYTF
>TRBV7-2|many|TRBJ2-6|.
TGTGCCAGCAGCTTAATTACTGGGGCCAACGTCCTGACTTTC
CASSLITGANVLTF
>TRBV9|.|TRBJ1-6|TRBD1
TGTGCCAGCACCGAAGGAGACAGGGACTATTCACCCCTCCACTTT
CASTEGDRDYSPLHF
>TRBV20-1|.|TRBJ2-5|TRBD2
TGCAGTGCTATCCGACTAGCGGTCTCGGAGACCCAGTACTTC
CSAIRLAVSETQYF
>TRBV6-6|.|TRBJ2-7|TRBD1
TGTGCCAGCAGTCGGGACAGGTTGGGGCAGTACTTC
CASSRDRLGQYF
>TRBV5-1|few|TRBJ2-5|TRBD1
TGCGCCAGCAGCTTTGGACAGGGAGAAGAGACCCAGTACTTC
CASSFGQGEETQYF
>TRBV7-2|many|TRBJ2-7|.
TGTGCCAGCAGCTTAGCGGAAACCTACGAGCAGTACTTC
CASSLAETYEQYF
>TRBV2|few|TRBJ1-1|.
TGTGCCAGCCGAAGAGGTCAAGGGGTCACTGAAGCTTTCTTT
CASRRGQGVTEAFF
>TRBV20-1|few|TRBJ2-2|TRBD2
TGCAGTGCAAGAAGGCTAGCGGGAGACCTGAACACCGGGGAGCTGTTTTTT
CSARRLAGDLNTGELFF
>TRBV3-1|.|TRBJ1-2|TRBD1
TGTGCCAGCAGCCAAGAAGACAGGGGCTATGGCTACACCTTC
CASSQEDRGYGYTF
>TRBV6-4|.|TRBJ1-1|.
TGTGCCAGCAGAAGAGGAACTAACACTGAAGCTTTCTTT
CASRRGTNTEAFF
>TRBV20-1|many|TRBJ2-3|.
TGCAGTGCTCGAGGGCCTAGCACAGATACGCAGTATTTT
CSARGPSTDTQYF
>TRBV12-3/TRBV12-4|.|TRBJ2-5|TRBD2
TGTGCCAGCAGTTGGGGGGGAGGGGCTGAGACCCAGTACTTC
CASSWGGGAETQYF
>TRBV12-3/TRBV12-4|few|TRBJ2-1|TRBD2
TGTGCCAGCAGCTGGACTAGCGGGAGGTTTGAGCAGTTCTTC
CASSWTSGRFEQFF
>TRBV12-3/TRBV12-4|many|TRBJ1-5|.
TGTGCCAGCAGTTTCGGCAGGGTGAGGAATCAGCCCCAGCATTTT
CASSFGRVRNQPQHF
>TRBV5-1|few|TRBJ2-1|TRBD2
TGCGCCAGCAGTGTGGAGGGCGGGGGGTACAATGAGCAGTTCTTC
CASSVEGGGYNEQFF
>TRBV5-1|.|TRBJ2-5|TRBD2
TGCGCCAGCAGCTTGGCTGGGACTAGCGGGAGGGTCGAGACCCAGTACTTC
CASSLAGTSGRVETQYF
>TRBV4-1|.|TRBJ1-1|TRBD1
TGCGCCAGCAGAGCTAAGGGGGCCCACACTGAAGCTTTCTTT
CASRAKGAHTEAFF
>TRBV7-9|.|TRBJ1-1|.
TGTGCCAGCAGCTTAGGTGCCCACCGTGGCACTGAAGCTTTCTTT
CASSLGAHRGTEAFF
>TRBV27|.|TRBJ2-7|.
TGTGCCAGCAGCGCTAGGACTACCTCCTACGAGCAGTACTTC
CASSARTTSYEQYF
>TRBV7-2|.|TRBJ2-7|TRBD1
TGTGCCAGCAGCACCCGACAGGGGGCGGGTGAGCAGTACTTC
CASSTRQGAGEQYF
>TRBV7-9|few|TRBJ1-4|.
TGTGCCAGCAGCCGATCTATGGGGCACGAAAAACTGTTTTTT
CASSRSMGHEKLFF
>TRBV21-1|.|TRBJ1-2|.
TGTGCCAGCAATCTCCTGAGGGAGACCGGCTACACCTTC
CASNLLRETGYTF
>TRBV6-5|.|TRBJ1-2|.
TGTGCCAGCAGTTACTCGGTTCCTAGAGGGGGGGATGGCTACACCTTC
CASSYSVPRGGDGYTF
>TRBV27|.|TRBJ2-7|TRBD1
TGTGCCAGCAGAAGACAGGGGGTCCACGAGCAGTACTTC
CASRRQGVHEQYF
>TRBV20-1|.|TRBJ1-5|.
TGCAGTGCTGAGCGGGGGCGGAATCAGCCCCAGCATTTT
CSAERGRNQPQHF
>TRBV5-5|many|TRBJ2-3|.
TGTGCCAGCAGCCGGCAGGGGTCAGATACGCAGTATTTT
CASSRQGSDTQYF
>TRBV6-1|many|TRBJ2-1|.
TGTGCCAGCAGTGAAGCTGATGTTTGGGATGAGCAGTTCTTC
CASSEADVWDEQFF
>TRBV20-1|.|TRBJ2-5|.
TGCAGTGCTAGTGGTCACAGGGGGGGGGGAGAGACCCAGTACTTC
CSASGHRGGGETQYF
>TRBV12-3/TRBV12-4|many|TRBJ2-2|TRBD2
TGTGCCAGCAGTTTACGGGCGGGAGACGGCAGGGAGCTGTTTTTT
CASSLRAGDGRELFF
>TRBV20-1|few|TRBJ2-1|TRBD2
TGCAGTGCCTTTACTAGCGGGAGGGCGGATGAGCAGTTCTTC
CSAFTSGRADEQFF
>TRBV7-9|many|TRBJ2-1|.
TGTGCCAGTCGTGATACGGGACTGTCCTACAATGAGCAGTTCTTC
CASRDTGLSYNEQFF
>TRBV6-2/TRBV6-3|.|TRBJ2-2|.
TGTGCCAGCAGTTACGCAGGAGGGCAGAACACCGGGGAGCTGTTTTTT
CASSYAGGQNTGELFF
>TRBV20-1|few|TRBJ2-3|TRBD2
TGCAGTGCTCGAGAACCGGGACTAGCGAGTGATACGCAGTATTTT
CSAREPGLASDTQYF
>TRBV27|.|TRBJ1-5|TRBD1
TGTGCCAGCAGGGAGACAGGGGGCAATCAGCCCCAGCATTTT
CASRETGGNQPQHF
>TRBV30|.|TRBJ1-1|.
TGTGCCTGGATCGGAGCCGCGGCTTTCTTT
CAWIGAAAFF
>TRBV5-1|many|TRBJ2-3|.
TGCGCCAGCAGCCCCCCCTCAGCAACAGATACGCAGTATTTT
CASSPPSATDTQYF
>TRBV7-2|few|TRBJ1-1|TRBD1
TGTGCCAGCAGCCCCGACAGGGCGGCTGAAGCTTTCTTT
CASSPDRAAEAFF
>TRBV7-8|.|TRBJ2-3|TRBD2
TGTGCCAGCAGCTCAGTAGCGGGAGATTTTTTAGATACGCAGTATTTT
CASSSVAGDFLDTQYF
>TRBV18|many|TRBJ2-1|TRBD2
TGTGCCAGCTCACCCGTGACCGGCCAAGCGGGAGGTGAGCAGTTCTTC
CASSPVTGQAGGEQFF
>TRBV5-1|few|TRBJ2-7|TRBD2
TGCGCCAGCAGCTTGGGCGGGAGGGCCGGGTACGAGCAGTACTTC
CASSLGGRAGYEQYF
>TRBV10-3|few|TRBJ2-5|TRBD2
TGTGCCATCAGTGAGTCAGGCGGGAGTCGAGCTTACCAAGAGACCCAGTACTTC
CAISESGGSRAYQETQYF
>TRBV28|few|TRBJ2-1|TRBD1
TGTGCCAGCAAACCCTTCGGGACAGTAAACAATGAGCAGTTCTTC
CASKPFGTVNNEQFF
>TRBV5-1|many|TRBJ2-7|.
TGCGCCAGCAGCTCCGGACATTACGAGCAGTACTTC
CASSSGHYEQYF